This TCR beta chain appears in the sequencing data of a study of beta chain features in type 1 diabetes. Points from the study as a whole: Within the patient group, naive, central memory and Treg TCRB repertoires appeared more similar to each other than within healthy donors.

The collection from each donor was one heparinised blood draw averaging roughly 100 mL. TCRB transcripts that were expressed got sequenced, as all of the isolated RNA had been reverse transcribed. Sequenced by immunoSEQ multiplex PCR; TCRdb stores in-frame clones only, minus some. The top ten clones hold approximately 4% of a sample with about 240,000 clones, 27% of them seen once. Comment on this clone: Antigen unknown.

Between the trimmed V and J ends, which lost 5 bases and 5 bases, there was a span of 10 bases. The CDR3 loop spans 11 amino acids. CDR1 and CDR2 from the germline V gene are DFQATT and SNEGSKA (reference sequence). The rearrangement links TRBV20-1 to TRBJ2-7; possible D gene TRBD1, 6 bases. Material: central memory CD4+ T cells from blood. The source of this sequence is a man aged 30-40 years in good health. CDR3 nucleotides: TGCAGTGCTCGACCAGGGGACGAGCAGTACTTC. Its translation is CSARPGDEQYF.